Each of the 20 T cell receptor beta chains below was sequenced from the same sample in a study of blood T cell repertoires in COVID-19. Here immunoSEQ multiplex PCR was the method, and the copy in TCRdb shows in-frame clones only, minus some. In the table there are 250,000 or so clones, 90% to 95% of which are singletons. The sequencing sample was made of PBMCs or T cells enriched from blood (not recorded which). These receptors all come from a human donor in a cohort exposed to, infected with or recovered from COVID-19 (not recorded which). The donor label of this sample is uncertain.

The chain joins TRBV25-1 to TRBJ2-7; D perhaps matches TRBD1 (5 bases). V was pared by 2 bases and J by 3 bases, with 14 bases between. CDR1 is MGHDK and CDR2 is SYGVNS in the germline V gene. The CDR3 spans 15 residues. The CDR3 here is CASSERSGANYEQYF. For the CDR3, the DNA is TGTGCCAGCAGTGAACGAAGTGGGGCCAACTACGAGCAGTACTTC.

The V and J genes are TRBV2 and TRBJ2-7; 11 positions match TRBD1. Germline values: CDR1 SNHLY, CDR2 FYNNEI. The length of the CDR3 is 13 residues. Unmatched junction bases numbered 1, after V lost 6 bases and J lost 3 bases. The CDR3, as DNA: TGTGCCAGCAGGGGGACAGGGGGCTACGAGCAGTACTTC. Translation: CASRGTGGYEQYF. Drawing the rest from reference TRBV2 and TRBJ2-7, the complete variable domain is EPEVTQTPSHQVTQMGQEVILRCVPISNHLYFYWYRQILGQKVEFLVSFYNNEISEKSEIFDDQFSVERPDGSNFTLKIRSTKLEDSAMYFCASRGTGGYEQYFGPGTRLTVT.

The rearrangement uses TRBV4-1 and TRBJ1-2; TRBD1 matches 7 bases. This CDR3 contains 13 residues. With V trimmed by 2 bases and J by 8 bases, 5 bases remained unmatched. The germline gives CDR1 MGHRA, CDR2 YSYEKL. CDR3 amino acids: CASSQSTGYGYTF. The DNA of the CDR3 is TGCGCCAGCAGCCAATCGACAGGGTACGGCTACACCTTC.

J is TRBJ2-3 and V is TRBV6-5; D not resolved. V shed 6 bases and J shed 0 bases, with 7 bases lying between them. The CDR3 runs 13 residues. Germline CDR1 MNHEY, CDR2 SVGAGI. CDR3: CASRELSTDTQYF. The DNA for the CDR3 is TGTGCCAGCAGGGAGCTGAGCACAGATACGCAGTATTTT.

This clone was counted a single time. The rearrangement joins TRBV4-1 to TRBJ2-7; D possibly corresponds to TRBD1 (5 bases). The CDR3 consists of 16 residues. The V gene lost 4 bases and the J gene lost 0 bases, with 16 bases spanning the gap. CDR1 is MGHRA and CDR2 is YSYEKL in the germline V gene. The CDR3 coding sequence is TGCGCCAGCAGCCCACCTCTAGGGGTGAGCTCCTACGAGCAGTACTTC. This gives the protein CASSPPLGVSSYEQYF.

In its sample, this clone was seen a few times. Other nucleotide sequences from this sample produce the same CDR3. The rearrangement links TRBV27 to TRBJ1-5; the D gene is possibly TRBD1 (6 bases). CDR1 MNHEY and CDR2 SMNVEV come from the germline V gene (reference sequence). There are 14 residues in the CDR3. The germline V and J ends were trimmed by 2 bases and 1 base, with 6 bases remaining between them. CDR3 region: CASSLTGSNQPQHF. For the CDR3, the DNA is TGTGCCAGCAGTTTAACAGGGAGCAATCAGCCCCAGCATTTT.

The chain joins TRBV19 to TRBJ1-2; the match to TRBD1 covers 8 bases. Losses at the gene ends were 5 bases for V and 7 bases for J; bases not matched to a gene: 6. The CDR3 length is 13 residues. Germline-derived CDR1 and CDR2 are LNHDA and SQIVND (reference sequence). Here the CDR3 reads CASSQNRGSGYTF. DNA for the CDR3: TGTGCCAGTAGTCAGAACAGGGGGAGTGGCTACACCTTC. Variable domain in full (rest from reference TRBV19 and TRBJ1-2): DGGITQSPKYLFRKEGQNVTLSCEQNLNHDAMYWYRQDPGQGLRLIYYSQIVNDFQKGDIAEGYSVSREKKESFPLTVTSAQKNPTAFYLCASSQNRGSGYTFGSGTRLTVV.

The rearrangement joins TRBV19 to TRBJ1-1, with 9 bases that match TRBD1. The CDR3 loop spans 20 amino acids. V lost 4 bases to trimming and J lost 1 base; unmatched junction nucleotides: 19. Germline loops: CDR1 LNHDA, CDR2 SQIVND (reference sequence). In DNA form, the CDR3 reads TGTGCCAGTAGTAAATCCCCTAGAGGGGGACAGGGAAGAGGGAACACTGAAGCTTTCTTT. Translated, it gives CASSKSPRGGQGRGNTEAFF.

V and J are TRBV15 and TRBJ1-3; 7 nucleotides match TRBD1. With 3 bases clipped from V and 3 bases from J, the junction kept 5 bases outside the gene matches. CDR3 length equals 15 residues. Per the germline V gene, CDR1 is LNHNV and CDR2 is YYDKDF (reference sequence). The chain's CDR3 is CATSRTGTSGNTIYF. The CDR3 nucleotides read TGTGCCACCAGCAGGACAGGGACAAGTGGAAACACCATATATTTT. The full variable domain, in which reference TRBV15 and TRBJ1-3 provide the parts outside the CDR3, is DAMVIQNPRYQVTQFGKPVTLSCSQTLNHNVMYWYQQKSSQAPKLLFHYYDKDFNNEADTPDNFQSRRPNTSFCFLDIRSPGLGDTAMYLCATSRTGTSGNTIYFGEGSWLTVV.

The chain has TRBV3-1 (or the pseudogene TRBV3-2) and TRBJ1-5; 7 nucleotides agree with TRBD1. V lost 9 bases, J lost 6 bases, and 11 bases stayed unmatched. Germline V lookup: CDR1 LGHDT, CDR2 YNNKEL (reference sequence). This CDR3 has 14 amino acids. The CDR3 region has the DNA TGTGCCAGTGGGCAGGGGGAGTATGGTCAGCCCCAGCATTTT. Amino acid sequence: CASGQGEYGQPQHF.

The CDR3 reads CASISLNTEAFF. The CDR3 DNA reads as TGTGCCAGCATTTCTTTAAACACTGAAGCTTTCTTT. This chain connects TRBV6-5 to TRBJ1-1; D not resolved. Between the trimmed V and J ends, which lost 7 bases and 2 bases, there was a span of 8 bases. CDR1 MNHEY and CDR2 SVGAGI come from the germline V gene. This CDR3 is built from 12 residues.

This chain links TRBV7-9 with TRBJ1-5; 9 nucleotides agree with TRBD1. Germline CDR1 and CDR2: SEHNR and FQNEAQ (reference sequence). This CDR3 has 16 amino acids. V shed 5 bases and J 6 bases; nucleotides not matched to a gene: 11. The CDR3 reads CASSGTGTGPTQPQHF. The CDR3 DNA sequence: TGTGCCAGCAGCGGCACCGGGACAGGGCCGACTCAGCCCCAGCATTTT.

The chain uses TRBV29-1 and TRBJ1-5; 10 nucleotides agree with TRBD1. Germline CDR1 and CDR2: SQVTM and ANQGSEA. Unmatched junction bases numbered 15, after V lost 4 bases and J lost 0 bases. CDR3 size: 19 residues. DNA of the CDR3: TGCAGCGTTGTATGGCGGACAGGGGGTTTGGGGTATAGCAATCAGCCCCAGCATTTT. Its translation is CSVVWRTGGLGYSNQPQHF.

The genes are TRBV27 and TRBJ1-6, with a possible D match to TRBD1 (5 bases). From germline, CDR1 is MNHEY and CDR2 SMNVEV (reference sequence). The CDR3 has 14 residues. V dropped 7 bases and J dropped 7 bases, with 14 bases sitting between them. The DNA of the CDR3 is TGTGCCAGCACCTTTAGGGGCACGAATTCACCCCTCCACTTT. Its protein product is CASTFRGTNSPLHF.

This clone was seen a few times. The rearrangement joins TRBV3-1 (or the pseudogene TRBV3-2) to TRBJ1-1; unclear D gene. The germline V gene encodes CDR1 LGHDT and CDR2 YNNKEL (reference sequence). The CDR3 contains 14 residues. The V gene lost 0 bases and the J gene lost 1 base, with 6 bases spanning the gap. The CDR3 nucleotides read TGTGCCAGCAGCCAAGATATCTGGAACACTGAAGCTTTCTTT. It encodes CASSQDIWNTEAFF.

The chain combines TRBV12-5 with TRBJ1-3, with no clear D. Germline values: CDR1 LGHNT, CDR2 FRNRAP. This CDR3 has 12 amino acids. Trimming stripped 5 bases from V and 4 bases from J, with 6 bases between. In DNA form, the CDR3 reads TGTGCTAGTGGTACGGAGGGAAACACCATATATTTT. Its protein is CASGTEGNTIYF.

The V and J genes are TRBV6-2 or TRBV6-3 and TRBJ2-1, with D unresolved. The V end was cut by 3 bases, the J end by 0 bases, with 6 bases between. Germline lookup yields CDR1 MNHEY and CDR2 SVGEGT. This CDR3 region has 14 residues. CDR3 amino acids: CASSYSGSYNEQFF. CDR3 coding DNA: TGTGCCAGCAGTTATTCAGGCTCCTACAATGAGCAGTTCTTC.

This sequence joins TRBV7-8 and TRBJ1-1; D is possibly TRBD1 (5 bases). Germline-derived CDR1 and CDR2 are SGHVS and FQNEAQ. The V gene lost 0 bases and the J gene lost 6 bases, with 8 bases spanning the gap. There are 13 residues in the CDR3. CDR3 nucleotides: TGTGCCAGCAGCTTAGCTTACAGGCCTGAAGCTTTCTTT. Its protein is CASSLAYRPEAFF.

V and J are TRBV5-4 and TRBJ2-7; 8 bases line up with TRBD1. V trimming: 1 base; J trimming: 6 bases; junction bases outside the gene matches: 6. CDR1 SGHNT and CDR2 YYREEE come from the germline V gene (reference sequence). CDR3 length: 14 amino acids. The CDR3 sequence: CASSLKQGESEQYF. The CDR3 DNA reads as TGTGCCAGCAGCTTGAAACAGGGGGAAAGCGAGCAGTACTTC.

V and J are TRBV27 and TRBJ2-7; weak D call: TRBD1 (7 bases). The V and J ends lost 0 bases and 3 bases respectively, with 12 bases between them. CDR3 length equals 15 residues. Germline V lookup: CDR1 MNHEY, CDR2 SMNVEV (reference sequence). The DNA for the CDR3 is TGTGCCAGCAGTTTATCGGGGGGACAGTTCTACGAGCAGTACTTC. Amino acids: CASSLSGGQFYEQYF.